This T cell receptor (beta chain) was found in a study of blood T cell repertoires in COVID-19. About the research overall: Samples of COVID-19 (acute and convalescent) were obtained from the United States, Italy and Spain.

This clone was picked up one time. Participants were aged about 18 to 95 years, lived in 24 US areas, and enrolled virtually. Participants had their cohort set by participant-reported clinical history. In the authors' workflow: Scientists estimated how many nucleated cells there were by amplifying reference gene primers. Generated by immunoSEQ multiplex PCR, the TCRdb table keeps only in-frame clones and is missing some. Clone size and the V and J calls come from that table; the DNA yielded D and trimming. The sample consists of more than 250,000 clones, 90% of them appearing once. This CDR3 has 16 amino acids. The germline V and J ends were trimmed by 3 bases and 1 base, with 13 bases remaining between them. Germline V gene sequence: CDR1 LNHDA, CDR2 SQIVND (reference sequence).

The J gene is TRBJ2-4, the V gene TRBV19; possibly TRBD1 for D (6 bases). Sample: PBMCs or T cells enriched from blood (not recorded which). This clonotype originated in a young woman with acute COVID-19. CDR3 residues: CASSITLDRAKNIQYF. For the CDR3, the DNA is TGTGCCAGTAGTATTACCCTCGACAGGGCCAAAAACATTCAGTACTTC.